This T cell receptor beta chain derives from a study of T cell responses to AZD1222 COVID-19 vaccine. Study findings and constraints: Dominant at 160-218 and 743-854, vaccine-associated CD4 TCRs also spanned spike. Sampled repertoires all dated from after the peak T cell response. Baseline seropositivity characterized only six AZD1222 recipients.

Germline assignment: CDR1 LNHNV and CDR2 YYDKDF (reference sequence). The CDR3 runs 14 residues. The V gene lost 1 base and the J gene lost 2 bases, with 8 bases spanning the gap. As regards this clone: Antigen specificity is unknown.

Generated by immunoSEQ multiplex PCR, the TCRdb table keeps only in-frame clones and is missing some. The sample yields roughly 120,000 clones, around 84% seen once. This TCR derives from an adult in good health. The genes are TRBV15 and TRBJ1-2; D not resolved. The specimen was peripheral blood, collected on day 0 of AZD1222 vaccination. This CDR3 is CATSRAGGNYGYTF. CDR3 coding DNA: TGTGCCACCAGCAGAGCTGGAGGGAACTATGGCTACACCTTC.